What follows is one T cell receptor beta chain and its context. This entry belongs to a study of radiotherapy plus CTLA-4 blockade in lung cancer. TCRdb's copy holds only in-frame clones and misses some; the assay was immunoSEQ multiplex PCR. The data contain about 66,000 clones, under 85% of them singletons. V was clipped by 4 bases and J by 5 bases, with 18 bases between them. The germline V gene encodes CDR1 SGHRS and CDR2 YFSETQ. This CDR3 is built from 16 residues. The sequencing used peripheral blood, collected from a patient treated with radiotherapy plus ipilimumab. The J gene is TRBJ2-2, the V gene TRBV5-1, with TRBD2 as a possible D gene (7 bases). The receptor was derived from a human donor with non-small cell lung cancer who had a partial response to radiotherapy plus ipilimumab. For the CDR3, the DNA is TGCGCCAGCAGCGGAGCCCGGGGGGCGATTACCGGGGAGCTGTTTTTT. This gives the protein CASSGARGAITGELFF.